This paragraph reports one TCR beta chain. Its target is not known. Naivety in CD8+ T cells corresponded to a CD45RO-CCR7+CD27+CD95- phenotype. The data stem from a study of CXCR3-negative and CXCR3-positive naive CD8 T cells. Study-wide findings and caveats: Hydrophobicity of TRB CDR3s was greater in CXCR3-positive naive cells than in CXCR3-negative naive cells.

Per germline, CDR1 MNHEY and CDR2 SVGAGI. The CDR3 consists of 15 residues. The method, 5' RACE with UMI labels, was used to prepare the TRB cDNA libraries. TCRdb re-called the 5' RACE reads and shows each CDR3 protein once, DNA omitted. Its table records tens of thousands of distinct CDR3 sequences. The chain links TRBV6-5 to TRBJ1-4; TCRdb's D gene call, TRBD1, goes unchecked for lack of DNA. The clonotype was recovered from a human donor in good health. Some clones in this sample may be carry-over from other donors' samples. Sequenced: naive CXCR3+ CD8+ T cells from blood. Subset noted: CD45RO-CCR7+CD27+CD95- naive CD8+ T cells expressing CXCR3 (TNR3+). The CDR3 loop reads CASSQTGAQNEKLFF.